Only one count was recorded for the clone carrying this TCR beta chain. Its antigen is not known. From germline, CDR1 is LNHDA and CDR2 SQIVND (reference sequence). The CDR3 spans 15 residues. The V end lost 5 bases, the J end lost 3 bases, and 17 bases lay between the germline ends. The sample originates from a study of T cell responses to AZD1222 COVID-19 vaccine. Study outcomes and limitations: A rise in Spike-specific TCR breadth and depth followed two AZD1222 doses. The donors showed a predominance of white British ancestry and of females, with possible underestimation of clonal diversity.

The protocol was immunoSEQ multiplex PCR, while the TCRdb copy is restricted to in-frame clones and leaves out a portion. The sample yields some 120,000 clones, about 89% seen once. This chain uses TRBV19 with TRBJ2-7, with D perhaps TRBD1 or TRBD2 (5 bases each). This sequence was found in an adult in good health. Sample: peripheral blood, taken on day 0 of AZD1222 vaccination. The CDR3 spells CASSPTGPNYYEQYF. CDR3 coding DNA: TGTGCCAGTAGTCCGACGGGACCTAATTACTACGAGCAGTACTTC.